The 27 T cell receptor beta chains given below trace back to one sample, sequenced in a study of identical twins. TCRdb fed the 5' RACE reads into MiXCR, producing one record per CDR3 protein. In the table there are a few hundred thousand distinct CDR3 sequences, more than 6.5% of which are singletons. The data were also submitted as part of a second study, on yellow fever vaccine responses in identical twins.

Material for sequencing was memory (CD45RO+) T cells sorted from blood. Receptors were obtained from a young woman in good health.

This clonotype came up a few times. The V call is TRBV9, the J call TRBJ1-6, with 8 bases aligning to TRBD1. The germline gives CDR1 SGDLS, CDR2 YYNGEE. The CDR3 runs to 14 residues. Germline trimming cut 1 base from V and 9 bases from J; bases unmatched to any gene: 3. CDR3 amino acids: CASSVTGGGSPLHF. The CDR3, as DNA: TGTGCCAGCAGCGTAACAGGGGGTGGTTCACCCCTCCACTTT. Drawing the rest from reference TRBV9 and TRBJ1-6, the complete variable domain is DSGVTQTPKHLITATGQRVTLRCSPRSGDLSVYWYQQSLDQGLQFLIQYYNGEERAKGNILERFSAQQFPDLHSELNLSSLELGDSALYFCASSVTGGGSPLHFGNGTRLTVT.

This clonotype occurred a few times. This chain links TRBV6-5 with TRBJ2-5; D possibly corresponds to TRBD2 (7 bases). V lost 6 bases and J lost 5, with 10 bases in between. The CDR3 is 12 amino acids. Germline V gene sequence: CDR1 MNHEY, CDR2 SVGAGI. The chain's CDR3 is CASRGGPETQYF. The CDR3 DNA is TGTGCCAGCAGGGGGGGGCCGGAGACCCAGTACTTC.

There are a few counts of this clonotype. The chain employs TRBV2 and TRBJ2-1; 8 bases line up with TRBD1. CDR1 and CDR2 from the germline V gene are SNHLY and FYNNEI. CDR3 length: 15 residues. Trimming cost V 7 bases and J 10 bases; bases outside gene matches: 15. The CDR3 region is CASKPGTGIRGEQFF. DNA of the CDR3: TGTGCCAGCAAACCCGGGACAGGAATCCGTGGCGAGCAGTTCTTC.

The rearrangement joins TRBV11-2 to TRBJ1-1, with TRBD1 as a possible D gene (5 bases). The CDR3 extends over 15 amino acids. V lost 5 bases to trimming and J lost 4 bases, with 17 bases between them. Germline V CDR1 and CDR2: SGHAT, FQNNGV. The CDR3 DNA sequence: TGTGCCAGCAGCCCCCCGGGGCAGTTGGGCACTGAAGCTTTCTTT. Translation gives CASSPPGQLGTEAFF.

This clonotype was seen at least ten times. The chain has TRBV9 and TRBJ2-2; D is uncertain. The CDR3 consists of 15 residues. Germline V CDR1 and CDR2: SGDLS, YYNGEE. V dropped 2 bases and J dropped 0 bases, with 8 bases sitting between them. CDR3 amino acids: CASSVTRTNTGELFF. In DNA, the CDR3 is TGTGCCAGCAGCGTGACCAGAACGAACACCGGGGAGCTGTTTTTT.

This clonotype was counted ten times or more. This chain uses TRBV12-3 or TRBV12-4 with TRBJ2-2; 11 nucleotides line up with TRBD2. The CDR3 runs 15 residues. Trimming at V came to 8 bases and at J to 4 bases, leaving 6 bases not matched to a gene. The CDR3 sequence: CASGYSGRGTGELFF. In DNA form, the CDR3 reads TGTGCCAGCGGTTATAGCGGGAGGGGCACCGGGGAGCTGTTTTTT.

The table lists this clonotype with many counts. This chain links TRBV4-2 with TRBJ1-6; 9 nucleotides match TRBD1. Germline-derived CDR1 and CDR2 are LGHNA and YNFKEQ. This CDR3 has 16 residues. Germline trimming cut 0 bases from V and 8 bases from J; bases unmatched to any gene: 5. The CDR3 coding sequence is TGTGCCAGCAGCCAAGATACAGGGGGCTTAGATTCACCCCTCCACTTT. Its translation is CASSQDTGGLDSPLHF.

The V call is TRBV3-1, the J call TRBJ1-5; D is uncertain. Trimming removed 0 bases at V and 7 bases at J, with 7 bases between. CDR1 LGHDT and CDR2 YNNKEL come from the germline V gene (reference sequence). This CDR3 comprises 13 residues. The CDR3 DNA is TGTGCCAGCAGCCAAGATCTTTCGCAGCCCCAGCATTTT. Encoded protein: CASSQDLSQPQHF.

This clonotype has only a few counts. The chain has TRBV12-3 or TRBV12-4 and TRBJ1-2, with 9 bases identical to TRBD1. The CDR3 contains 17 residues. Germline trimming cut 2 bases from V and 1 base from J; bases unmatched to any gene: 8. The CDR3 DNA reads as TGTGCCAGCAGTTTATCCCTTGGACAGGGGCTTAACTATGGCTACACCTTC. Translation gives CASSLSLGQGLNYGYTF.

This clonotype was seen ten or more times. Its ends do not fully match the called genes, so a read error is possible. The chain joins TRBV4-2 to TRBJ1-5, with D maybe TRBD1 (6 bases). CDR1 is LGHNA, CDR2 YNFKEQ, per germline. This CDR3 region has 15 residues. The CDR3 DNA is TGTGCCAGCAGCCAAGATCCACAGGGCAACCAGCCCCAGCATTTT. Amino acid sequence: CASSQDPQGNQPQHF.

This clonotype was observed many times. This chain links TRBV19 with TRBJ1-5; D is unresolved. V was cut by 3 bases and J by 0 bases, with 12 bases left in between. The CDR3 has 16 residues. The germline V gene encodes CDR1 LNHDA and CDR2 SQIVND (reference sequence). CDR3 DNA: TGTGCCAGTAGTATCGTGTCAGCCTATAGCAATCAGCCCCAGCATTTT. Its translation is CASSIVSAYSNQPQHF.

The rearrangement joins TRBV20-1 to TRBJ2-1, with TRBD1 as a possible D gene (5 bases). Trimming removed 0 bases from V and 3 bases from J, with 12 bases in between. CDR1 DFQATT and CDR2 SNEGSKA come from the germline V gene (reference sequence). This CDR3 is built from 15 residues. The CDR3: CSAREGVFSYNEQFF. CDR3 bases: TGCAGTGCTAGAGAAGGGGTTTTTAGCTACAATGAGCAGTTCTTC.

This clonotype was seen repeatedly, ten times or more. The V gene is TRBV9, the J gene TRBJ2-1; no clear D gene. CDR1 SGDLS and CDR2 YYNGEE come from the germline V gene. This CDR3 comprises 17 residues. Trimming stripped 0 bases from V and 5 bases from J, with 18 bases between. CDR3 residues: CASSVEARATEHNEQFF. CDR3 DNA: TGTGCCAGCAGCGTAGAGGCTAGAGCTACTGAGCACAATGAGCAGTTCTTC.

The sample holds a few counts of this clonotype. The chain couples TRBV7-8 to TRBJ1-6; D call uncertain. Trimming took off 6 bases at V and 0 bases at J, with 15 bases between the two ends. There are 17 residues in the CDR3. Germline-derived CDR1 and CDR2 are SGHVS and FQNEAQ. The chain's CDR3 is CASRPLLGSSYNSPLHF. The CDR3, as DNA: TGTGCCAGCAGACCCTTATTGGGGAGCTCCTATAATTCACCCCTCCACTTT.

This clonotype appeared a few times. The chain uses TRBV28 and TRBJ1-2; TRBD1 aligns across 11 bases. The CDR3 is 16 amino acids. CDR1 is MDHEN, CDR2 SYDVKM, per germline. Trimming took 4 bases from V and 2 from J; bases not matched to a gene: 6. The DNA for the CDR3 is TGTGCCAGCAGTTCGGGACAGGGGGTTGGGAACTATGGCTACACCTTC. Translated, it gives CASSSGQGVGNYGYTF.

The sample holds many counts of this clonotype. This rearrangement joins TRBV10-1 to TRBJ2-1; a possible D gene is TRBD2 (6 bases). The CDR3 has 13 residues. CDR1 and CDR2 from the germline V gene are WNHNN and SYGVQD (reference sequence). The V end was cut by 3 bases, the J end by 6 bases, with 9 bases between. CDR3 DNA sequence: TGCGCCAGCAGTGACTACGGGAGCAATGAGCAGTTCTTC. Translated: CASSDYGSNEQFF.

This clonotype was seen ten or more times. J is TRBJ2-2 and V is TRBV29-1, with D uncertain. CDR1 and CDR2 from the germline V gene are SQVTM and ANQGSEA. V was clipped by 4 bases and J by 4 bases, with 10 bases between them. The CDR3 consists of 13 residues. CDR3 in DNA: TGCAGCGTTGTGATCGCAGCCACCGGGGAGCTGTTTTTT. It encodes CSVVIAATGELFF.

J is TRBJ2-1 and V is TRBV3-1; 8 bases are a match to TRBD1. V lost 5 bases, J lost 2 bases, and 5 bases stayed unmatched. The CDR3 consists of 15 residues. In germline, CDR1 is LGHDT, CDR2 YNNKEL (reference sequence). The CDR3 protein is CASSDGTGPYNEQFF. The CDR3 DNA follows: TGTGCCAGCAGCGACGGGACAGGACCCTACAATGAGCAGTTCTTC.

The rearrangement uses TRBV20-1 and TRBJ1-1; TRBD1 agrees at 10 bases. Germline CDR1 reads DFQATT; CDR2 reads SNEGSKA (reference sequence). CDR3 size: 12 residues. Trimming cost V 7 bases and J 11 bases; bases outside gene matches: 10. The CDR3 nucleotides read TGCAGTGGGGGTTCGGGACAGGGGACGGCTTTCTTT. It specifies CSGGSGQGTAFF.

This clonotype was detected ten times or more. The chain employs TRBV3-1 and TRBJ1-6; 9 bases match TRBD1. Trimming cost V 5 bases and J 7 bases; bases outside gene matches: 6. CDR1 and CDR2 (germline): LGHDT, YNNKEL (reference sequence). The CDR3 extends over 15 amino acids. CDR3 residues: CASSGSGTGNSPLHF. CDR3 coding DNA: TGTGCCAGCAGCGGGTCCGGGACAGGGAATTCACCCCTCCACTTT.

The rearrangement joins TRBV20-1 to TRBJ2-3, with 10 bases lining up with TRBD2. The CDR3 runs to 13 residues. The junction had 0 bases not matched to a gene; V was cut back by 2 bases and J by 4 bases. Looked up from germline, CDR1 is DFQATT and CDR2 is SNEGSKA (reference sequence). The CDR3 coding sequence is TGCAGTGCTAGACTAGCGGGAGCAGATACGCAGTATTTT. Translated: CSARLAGADTQYF.

This clonotype was found many times. This rearrangement joins TRBV5-6 to TRBJ1-6; D is perhaps TRBD1 (6 bases). The ends were cut back, 0 bases at V and 6 bases at J, with 19 bases in the middle. Germline V gives CDR1 SGHDT, CDR2 YYEEEE. CDR3 size: 18 residues. The CDR3 region is CASSLERGTTAFNSPLHF. The DNA of the CDR3 is TGTGCCAGCAGCTTGGAGCGAGGGACAACCGCCTTTAATTCACCCCTCCACTTT.

The gene calls are TRBV29-1 and TRBJ2-5; 9 bases align to TRBD1. The germline CDR1 and CDR2 sequences are SQVTM and ANQGSEA. Losses at the gene ends were 3 bases for V and 10 bases for J; bases not matched to a gene: 9. The CDR3 runs to 13 residues. This CDR3 is CSVDLGQGTGQYF. The CDR3 DNA reads as TGCAGCGTTGATTTGGGACAGGGAACGGGCCAGTACTTC. Full variable domain (remainder filled in from reference TRBV29-1 and TRBJ2-5): SAVISQKPSRDICQRGTSLTIQCQVDSQVTMMFWYRQQPGQSLTLIATANQGSEATYESGFVIDKFPISRPNLTFSTLTVSNMSPEDSSIYLCSVDLGQGTGQYFGPGTRLLVL.

The V and J genes are TRBV19 and TRBJ1-2; D gene uncertain. CDR1 LNHDA and CDR2 SQIVND come from the germline V gene (reference sequence). This CDR3 is built from 14 residues. V was pared by 4 bases and J by 4 bases, with 13 bases between. In DNA form, the CDR3 reads TGTGCCAGTAGTAACCAAGACGTATCCTATGGCTACACCTTC. As protein: CASSNQDVSYGYTF. Filled out from reference TRBV19 and TRBJ1-2, the complete variable domain reads DGGITQSPKYLFRKEGQNVTLSCEQNLNHDAMYWYRQDPGQGLRLIYYSQIVNDFQKGDIAEGYSVSREKKESFPLTVTSAQKNPTAFYLCASSNQDVSYGYTFGSGTRLTVV.

This clonotype has a handful of counts. This chain links TRBV5-1 with TRBJ1-1, with 7 bases identical to TRBD1. The V gene end was trimmed by 0 bases and the J gene end by 6 bases; junction bases not matched to a gene: 8. The CDR3 consists of 15 residues. Per the germline V gene, CDR1 is SGHRS and CDR2 is YFSETQ. DNA of the CDR3: TGCGCCAGCAGCTTGGGACAGGGCGTAGGCTCTGAAGCTTTCTTT. The encoded protein is CASSLGQGVGSEAFF.

This clonotype showed up just a few times. This chain links TRBV28 with TRBJ2-5; TRBD2 matches 7 bases. Germline CDR1 reads MDHEN; CDR2 reads SYDVKM. The CDR3 totals 13 residues. V lost 8 bases to trimming and J lost 1 base; unmatched junction nucleotides: 4. In DNA form, the CDR3 reads TGTGCCAGCCAATGGGGGGGCCAAGAGACCCAGTACTTC. This codes for CASQWGGQETQYF.

This clonotype appeared a few times. The rearrangement joins TRBV5-1 to TRBJ1-2, with D unresolved. Germline V gene lookup returns CDR1 SGHRS and CDR2 YFSETQ. Trimming took 6 bases from V and 5 from J, leaving 11 bases between them. This CDR3 has 12 amino acids. The CDR3 spells CASKAGNYGYTF. CDR3 nucleotides: TGCGCCAGCAAAGCCGGGAATTATGGCTACACCTTC.